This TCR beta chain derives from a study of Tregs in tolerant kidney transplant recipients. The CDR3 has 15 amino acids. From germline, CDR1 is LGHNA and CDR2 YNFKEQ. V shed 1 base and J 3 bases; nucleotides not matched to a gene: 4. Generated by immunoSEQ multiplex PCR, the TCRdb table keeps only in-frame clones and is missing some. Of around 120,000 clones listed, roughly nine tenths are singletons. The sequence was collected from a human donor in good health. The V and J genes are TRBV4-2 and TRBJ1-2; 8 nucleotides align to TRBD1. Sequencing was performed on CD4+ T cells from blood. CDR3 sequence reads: CASSQAGQADYGYTF. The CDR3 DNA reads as TGTGCCAGCAGCCAAGCGGGACAGGCGGACTATGGCTACACCTTC.